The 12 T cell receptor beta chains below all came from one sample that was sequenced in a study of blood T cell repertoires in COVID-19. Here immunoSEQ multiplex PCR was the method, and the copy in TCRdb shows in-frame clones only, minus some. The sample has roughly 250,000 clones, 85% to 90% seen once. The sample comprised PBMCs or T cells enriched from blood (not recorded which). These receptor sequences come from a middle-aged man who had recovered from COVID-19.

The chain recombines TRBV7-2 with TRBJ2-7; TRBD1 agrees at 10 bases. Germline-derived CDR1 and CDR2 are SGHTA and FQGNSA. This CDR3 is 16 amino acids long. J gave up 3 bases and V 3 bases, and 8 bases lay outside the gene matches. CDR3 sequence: CASSFHLRDRGYEQYF. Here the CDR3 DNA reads TGTGCCAGCAGCTTCCACCTCCGGGACAGGGGCTACGAGCAGTACTTC.

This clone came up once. CDR3 amino acids: CASSLGQGPYGYTF. CDR3 sequence (DNA): TGTGCCAGCAGCTTAGGACAGGGTCCCTATGGCTACACCTTC. V gene TRBV11-1 combines with J gene TRBJ1-2; 7 bases are shared with TRBD1. The CDR3 is 14 residues long. Trimming removed 1 base from V and 4 bases from J; junction bases left unmatched: 3. CDR1 and CDR2 from the germline V gene are SGHAT and FQDESV (reference sequence).

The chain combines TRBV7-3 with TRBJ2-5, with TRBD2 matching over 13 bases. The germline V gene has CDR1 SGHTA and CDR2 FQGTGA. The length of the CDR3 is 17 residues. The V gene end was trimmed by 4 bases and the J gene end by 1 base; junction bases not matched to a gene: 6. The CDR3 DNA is TGTGCCAGCAGCTACGGCGGACTAGCGGGAGTCCAAGAGACCCAGTACTTC. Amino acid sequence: CASSYGGLAGVQETQYF.

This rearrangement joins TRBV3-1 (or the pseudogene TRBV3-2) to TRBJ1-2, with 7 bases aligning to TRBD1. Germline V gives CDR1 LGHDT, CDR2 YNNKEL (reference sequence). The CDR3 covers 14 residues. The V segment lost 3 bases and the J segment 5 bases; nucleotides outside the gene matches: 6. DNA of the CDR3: TGTGCCAGCAGCCAGGGAGCCAGGGGGTATGGCTACACCTTC. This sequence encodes CASSQGARGYGYTF.

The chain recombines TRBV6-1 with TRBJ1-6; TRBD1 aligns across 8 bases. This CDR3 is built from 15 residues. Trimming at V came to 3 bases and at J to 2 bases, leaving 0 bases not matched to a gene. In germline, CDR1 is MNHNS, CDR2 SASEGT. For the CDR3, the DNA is TGTGCCAGCAGTGAGGACAGGGCCTATAATTCACCCCTCCACTTT. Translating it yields CASSEDRAYNSPLHF.

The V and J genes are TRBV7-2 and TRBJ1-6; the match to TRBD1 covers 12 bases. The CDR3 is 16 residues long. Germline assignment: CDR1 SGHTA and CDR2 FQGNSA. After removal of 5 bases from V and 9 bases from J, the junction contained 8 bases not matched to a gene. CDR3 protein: CASSPLRGQGASPLHF. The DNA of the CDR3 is TGTGCCAGCAGCCCCTTAAGGGGACAGGGGGCTTCACCCCTCCACTTT.

CDR3 sequence: CASSRITGNYGYTF. The DNA of the CDR3 is TGCGCCAGCAGCCGTATCACGGGGAACTATGGCTACACCTTC. The chain joins TRBV4-1 to TRBJ1-2; no firm D call. CDR3 length: 14 amino acids. Germline CDR1 MGHRA, CDR2 YSYEKL. V gave up 4 bases and J gave up 2 bases, with 11 bases separating them.

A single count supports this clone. The CDR3 sequence: CASSELGRRIYGYTF. CDR3 nucleotides: TGTGCCAGCAGTGAATTGGGCCGTAGAATCTATGGCTACACCTTC. The rearrangement uses TRBV6-1 and TRBJ1-2; D remains unclear. This CDR3 region has 15 residues. CDR1 is MNHNS, CDR2 SASEGT, per germline. Trimming pared 2 bases from V and 4 bases from J, leaving 14 bases between.

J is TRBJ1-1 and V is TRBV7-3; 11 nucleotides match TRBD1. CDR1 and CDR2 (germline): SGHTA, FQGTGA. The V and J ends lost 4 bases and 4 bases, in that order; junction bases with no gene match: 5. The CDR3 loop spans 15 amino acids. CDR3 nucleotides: TGTGCCAGCAGCTCGGCCGGGACAGGGGGCACTGAAGCTTTCTTT. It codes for CASSSAGTGGTEAFF. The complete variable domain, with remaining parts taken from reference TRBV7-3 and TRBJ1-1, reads GAGVSQTPSNKVTEKGKYVELRCDPISGHTALYWYRQSLGQGPEFLIYFQGTGAADDSGLPNDRFFAVRPEGSVSTLKIQRTERGDSAVYLCASSSAGTGGTEAFFGQGTRLTVV.

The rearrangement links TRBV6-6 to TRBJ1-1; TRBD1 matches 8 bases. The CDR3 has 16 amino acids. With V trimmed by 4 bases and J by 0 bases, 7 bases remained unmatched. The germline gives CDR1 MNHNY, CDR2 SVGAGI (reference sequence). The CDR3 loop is CASSSTGGVMNTEAFF. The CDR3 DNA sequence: TGTGCCAGCAGTTCTACAGGGGGAGTCATGAACACTGAAGCTTTCTTT.

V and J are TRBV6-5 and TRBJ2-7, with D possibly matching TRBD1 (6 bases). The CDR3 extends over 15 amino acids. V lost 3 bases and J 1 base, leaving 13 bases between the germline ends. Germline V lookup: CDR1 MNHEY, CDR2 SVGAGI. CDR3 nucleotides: TGTGCCAGCAGTTATGCCGACAGGCTTTCCTACGAGCAGTACTTC. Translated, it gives CASSYADRLSYEQYF.

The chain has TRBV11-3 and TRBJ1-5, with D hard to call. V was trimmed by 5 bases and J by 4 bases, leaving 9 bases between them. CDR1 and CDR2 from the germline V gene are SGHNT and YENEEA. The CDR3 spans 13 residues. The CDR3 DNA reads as TGTGCCAGCAGCCGTGGAGTAAATCAGCCCCAGCATTTT. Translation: CASSRGVNQPQHF. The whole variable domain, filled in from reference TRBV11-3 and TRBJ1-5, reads EAGVVQSPRYKIIEKKQPVAFWCNPISGHNTLYWYLQNLGQGPELLIRYENEEAVDDSQLPKDRFSAERLKGVDSTLKIQPAELGDSAVYLCASSRGVNQPQHFGDGTRLSIL.